The 32 T cell receptor beta chains in this list originate from one sample, sequenced in a study of blood T cell repertoires in COVID-19. Sequenced by immunoSEQ multiplex PCR; TCRdb stores in-frame clones only, minus some. Of roughly 53,000 clones in the sample, 86% were seen once. The sample comprised peripheral blood. These receptors all come from a man between 35 and 55 years old with active COVID-19.

CDR3 loop: CAIARDGDRGWVNTEAFF. CDR3 nucleotides: TGTGCCATCGCACGAGACGGGGACAGAGGGTGGGTTAACACTGAAGCTTTCTTT. The rearrangement links TRBV10-3 to TRBJ1-1; 7 bases are a match to TRBD1. The V gene's germline CDR1 is ENHRY and CDR2 SYGVKD. CDR3 length equals 18 residues. The V segment lost 8 bases and the J segment 2 bases; nucleotides outside the gene matches: 20.

The chain carries TRBV27 and TRBJ1-6; the D gene is possibly TRBD1 (5 bases). Trimming took off 0 bases at V and 12 bases at J, with 21 bases between the two ends. The germline V gene encodes CDR1 MNHEY and CDR2 SMNVEV (reference sequence). This CDR3 has 17 amino acids. The CDR3 region has the DNA TGTGCCAGCAGTTTATCGAGATCAAGGACTGGGGGGAGACCCCTCCACTTT. Translated, it gives CASSLSRSRTGGRPLHF.

The chain couples TRBV18 to TRBJ1-6; D is perhaps TRBD1 (6 bases). Germline V gene lookup returns CDR1 KGHSH and CDR2 LQKENI. Between the trimmed V and J ends, which lost 3 bases and 8 bases, there was a span of 11 bases. CDR3 size: 14 residues. The CDR3 DNA is TGTGCCAGCTCACCCTTGACAGGTTATTCACCCCTCCACTTT. It encodes CASSPLTGYSPLHF.

The J gene is TRBJ2-5, the V gene TRBV2; 10 bases are a match to TRBD2. The CDR3 extends over 15 amino acids. CDR1 SNHLY and CDR2 FYNNEI come from the germline V gene. Trimming cost V 4 bases and J 5 bases; bases outside gene matches: 7. This chain's CDR3 is CASSALAGVVETQYF. For the CDR3, the DNA is TGTGCCAGCAGTGCCCTAGCGGGAGTGGTTGAGACCCAGTACTTC.

The chain couples TRBV29-1 to TRBJ1-1; no clear D. The CDR3 is 12 amino acids. CDR1 and CDR2 from the germline V gene are SQVTM and ANQGSEA. With 6 bases removed from V and 1 base from J, the gap between germline ends came to 9 bases. The CDR3 bases are TGCAGCGTCAAGGCAGGGAACACTGAAGCTTTCTTT. This codes for CSVKAGNTEAFF.

This chain connects TRBV5-1 to TRBJ2-3; 12 nucleotides line up with TRBD1. The CDR3 is made up of 16 amino acids. The ends lost 0 bases at V and 4 bases at J; junction bases unmatched: 3. Germline assignment: CDR1 SGHRS and CDR2 YFSETQ. CDR3 in DNA: TGCGCCAGCAGCTTGGCCGGGACAGGGGGCGCAGATACGCAGTATTTT. Protein sequence: CASSLAGTGGADTQYF. Using reference TRBV5-1 and TRBJ2-3 for the parts outside the CDR3, the full variable domain is KAGVTQTPRYLIKTRGQQVTLSCSPISGHRSVSWYQQTPGQGLQFLFEYFSETQRNKGNFPGRFSGRQFSNSRSEMNVSTLELGDSALYLCASSLAGTGGADTQYFGPGTRLTVL.

This chain connects TRBV18 to TRBJ1-4; 8 nucleotides align to TRBD1. The V gene's germline CDR1 is KGHSH and CDR2 LQKENI. This CDR3 comprises 15 residues. After removal of 2 bases from V and 5 bases from J, the junction contained 4 bases not matched to a gene. The CDR3 loop is CASSPGWTGNEKLFF. CDR3 nucleotides: TGTGCCAGCTCACCAGGGTGGACAGGGAATGAAAAACTGTTTTTT.

J is TRBJ2-5 and V is TRBV6-4, with 11 bases aligning to TRBD1. Germline V CDR1 and CDR2: MRHNA, SNTAGT. Germline trimming cut 3 bases from V and 4 bases from J; bases unmatched to any gene: 10. The CDR3 is made up of 17 amino acids. Here the CDR3 reads CASSEPVDRGLGETQYF. In DNA form, the CDR3 reads TGTGCCAGCAGTGAACCCGTGGACAGGGGGCTTGGAGAGACCCAGTACTTC.

This clone is a singleton in its sample. The chain couples TRBV11-3 to TRBJ2-1, with 9 bases identical to TRBD1. The junction had 3 bases not matched to a gene; V was cut back by 1 base and J by 8 bases. The CDR3 contains 14 residues. Germline V lookup: CDR1 SGHNT, CDR2 YENEEA. The CDR3 nucleotides read TGTGCCAGCAGCTTAGCTAGGGACAGGGATGAGCAGTTCTTC. It translates to CASSLARDRDEQFF.

The CDR3 reads CASSRTGGRYEQYF. CDR3 coding DNA: TGCGCCAGCAGCCGGACAGGGGGCCGCTACGAGCAGTACTTC. V gene TRBV5-1 combines with J gene TRBJ2-7; 11 bases fit TRBD1. In germline, CDR1 is SGHRS, CDR2 YFSETQ. The CDR3 is made up of 14 amino acids. Germline trimming cut 4 bases from V and 3 bases from J; bases unmatched to any gene: 3.

The rearrangement joins TRBV28 to TRBJ1-1; 7 positions agree with TRBD1. The germline V gene has CDR1 MDHEN and CDR2 SYDVKM. Trimming cost V 1 base and J 1 base; bases outside gene matches: 9. The CDR3 extends over 17 amino acids. This CDR3 is CASSLSSGWTGNTEAFF. The CDR3 nucleotides read TGTGCCAGCAGTTTATCCTCGGGATGGACAGGGAACACTGAAGCTTTCTTT.

J is TRBJ2-7 and V is TRBV10-2; D might be TRBD1 (6 bases). This CDR3 comprises 18 residues. V lost 2 bases and J lost 2, with 22 bases in between. Looked up from germline, CDR1 is WSHSY and CDR2 is SAAADI. For the CDR3, the DNA is TGCGCCAGCAGTGAGCCAAGCCTCGGGACAACGGAAACCTACGAGCAGTACTTC. Encoded protein: CASSEPSLGTTETYEQYF.

This rearrangement joins TRBV28 to TRBJ1-2; TRBD1 is a possible D gene (6 bases). V was trimmed by 3 bases and J by 8 bases, leaving 10 bases between them. The CDR3 is made up of 12 amino acids. CDR1 and CDR2 (germline): MDHEN, SYDVKM. The CDR3 sequence is CASSFKGVGYTF. In nucleotides, the CDR3 is TGTGCCAGCAGTTTTAAGGGGGTAGGCTACACCTTC.

The chain couples TRBV28 to TRBJ2-3; TRBD1 aligns across 7 bases. The germline V gene encodes CDR1 MDHEN and CDR2 SYDVKM. This CDR3 is 18 amino acids long. The V gene end was trimmed by 4 bases and the J gene end by 5 bases; junction bases not matched to a gene: 18. The CDR3 region is CASSSPYYLDRRLDTQYF. In nucleotides, the CDR3 is TGTGCCAGCAGTTCACCCTACTACTTGGACAGGAGATTAGATACGCAGTATTTT.

The chain joins TRBV7-9 to TRBJ2-3; D remains unclear. CDR3 length equals 11 residues. V dropped 7 bases and J dropped 5 bases, with 7 bases sitting between them. In germline, CDR1 is SEHNR, CDR2 FQNEAQ (reference sequence). The CDR3 nucleotides read TGTGCCAGCACCCCCCGAGATACGCAGTATTTT. Protein: CASTPRDTQYF. Looking up the rest from reference TRBV7-9 and TRBJ2-3 gives the full variable domain: DTGVSQNPRHKITKRGQNVTFRCDPISEHNRLYWYRQTLGQGPEFLTYFQNEAQLEKSRLLSDRFSAERPKGSFSTLEIQRTEQGDSAMYLCASTPRDTQYFGPGTRLTVL.

This sequence joins TRBV12-2 and TRBJ1-3; the table gives TRBD1 as D, unverified against the DNA. TRBV12-2 is an annotated pseudogene. The CDR3 has 17 residues. CDR3 nucleotides: TGTGCAAGTCGCTTAGTAACAGGGGGCCCCTCTGGAAACACCATATATTTT. Its translation is CASRLVTGGPSGNTIYF.

This clone was counted a few times. The rearrangement uses TRBV7-6 and TRBJ1-1; the match to TRBD1 covers 7 bases. CDR1 and CDR2 (germline): SGHVS, FNYEAQ. V shed 1 base and J 0 bases; nucleotides not matched to a gene: 5. This CDR3 spans 16 amino acids. DNA for the CDR3: TGTGCCAGCAGCTTAGAGCGGACAGGCATGAACACTGAAGCTTTCTTT. This gives the protein CASSLERTGMNTEAFF.

This sequence joins TRBV6-5 and TRBJ2-3; D may be TRBD2 (5 bases). Germline V gene lookup returns CDR1 MNHEY and CDR2 SVGAGI. There are 14 residues in the CDR3. V was trimmed by 7 bases and J by 0 bases, leaving 11 bases between them. This chain's CDR3 is CASTGLFSTDTQYF. The CDR3 DNA is TGTGCCAGCACCGGACTTTTTAGCACAGATACGCAGTATTTT.

The CDR3 region has the DNA TGTGCCAGCAGCGTAGTATCCGGCCTAGCGGGAGGGGGGGCCGGGGAGCTGTTTTTT. Translating gives CASSVVSGLAGGGAGELFF. The chain combines TRBV9 with TRBJ2-2; 12 bases are a match to TRBD2. Germline V lookup: CDR1 SGDLS, CDR2 YYNGEE. The V and J ends lost 0 bases and 6 bases, in that order; junction bases with no gene match: 12. The CDR3 is made up of 19 amino acids.

J is TRBJ2-1 and V is TRBV6-5; 12 bases fit TRBD2. Germline V CDR1 and CDR2: MNHEY, SVGAGI. V dropped 1 base and J dropped 8; count of bases not matched to a gene: 3. The CDR3 is 15 amino acids. In DNA form, the CDR3 reads TGTGCCAGCAGTTACTTGACTAGCGGGAGAGATGAGCAGTTCTTC. Translated: CASSYLTSGRDEQFF.

This clone turned up a few times. V and J are TRBV7-9 and TRBJ2-1, with 9 bases matching TRBD1. The V gene end was trimmed by 5 bases and the J gene end by 7 bases; junction bases not matched to a gene: 6. The CDR3 runs to 14 residues. Germline-derived CDR1 and CDR2 are SEHNR and FQNEAQ (reference sequence). This CDR3 is CASSHTQGANEQFF. Written as DNA, the CDR3 is TGTGCCAGCAGCCATACACAGGGGGCAAATGAGCAGTTCTTC.

The chain combines TRBV5-1 with TRBJ1-6; unclear D gene. Trimming took off 0 bases at V and 9 bases at J, with 10 bases between the two ends. The CDR3 loop spans 14 amino acids. CDR1 is SGHRS, CDR2 YFSETQ, per germline. The CDR3 sequence is CASSLGLQVSPLHF. The CDR3 coding sequence is TGCGCCAGCAGCTTGGGTCTCCAGGTTTCACCCCTCCACTTT.

In regard to this clone: Germline is not matched at one junction end, which may reflect a read error. This sequence joins TRBV7-9 and TRBJ2-1; the D gene is possibly TRBD2 (7 bases). Germline V CDR1 and CDR2: SEHNR, FQNEAQ (reference sequence). The CDR3 covers 16 residues. This CDR3 is CASTLPGEGAYNEQFF. In DNA, the CDR3 is TGTGCCAGCACCTTACCTGGGGAGGGGGCCTACAATGAGCAGTTCTTC. Combining the CDR3 with reference TRBV7-9 and TRBJ2-1 gives the whole variable domain DTGVSQNPRHKITKRGQNVTFRCDPISEHNRLYWYRQTLGQGPEFLTYFQNEAQLEKSRLLSDRFSAERPKGSFSTLEIQRTEQGDSAMYLCASTLPGEGAYNEQFFGPGTRLTVL.

The J gene is TRBJ2-1, the V gene TRBV12-3 or TRBV12-4, with D possibly being TRBD1 (5 bases). The CDR3 loop spans 13 amino acids. V lost 2 bases to trimming and J lost 8 bases, with 10 bases between them. The CDR3 reads CASSLRRGYEQFF. In nucleotides, the CDR3 is TGTGCCAGCAGTTTAAGAAGGGGCTATGAGCAGTTCTTC.

This clone appeared a single time. V is TRBV6-5 and J is TRBJ1-2, with TRBD1 matching 8 bases. CDR3 length: 13 residues. Germline CDR1 MNHEY, CDR2 SVGAGI. The V gene end was trimmed by 0 bases and the J gene end by 8 bases; junction bases not matched to a gene: 2. CDR3: CASSYSTGVGYTF. Here the CDR3 DNA reads TGTGCCAGCAGTTACTCGACAGGGGTCGGCTACACCTTC.

The rearrangement links TRBV11-2 to TRBJ2-1; possible D gene TRBD2, 6 bases. Trimming removed 5 bases at V and 6 bases at J, with 14 bases between. CDR3 length: 14 amino acids. Per germline, CDR1 SGHAT and CDR2 FQNNGV. CDR3 sequence reads: CASSRGVGINEQFF. In DNA, the CDR3 is TGTGCCAGCAGCCGCGGGGTTGGAATCAATGAGCAGTTCTTC.

The rearrangement links TRBV14 to TRBJ1-2; D gene unclear. The germline CDR1 and CDR2 sequences are SGHDN and FVKESK. The CDR3 consists of 13 residues. The germline V and J ends were trimmed by 0 bases and 7 bases, with 9 bases remaining between them. The CDR3 nucleotides are TGTGCCAGCAGCCAAGATATGAGTAGTGGCTACACCTTC. This codes for CASSQDMSSGYTF.

The chain is built from TRBV9 and TRBJ2-7; 9 nucleotides agree with TRBD2. The junction had 8 bases not matched to a gene; V was cut back by 0 bases and J by 4 bases. This CDR3 has 16 amino acids. Germline V gene sequence: CDR1 SGDLS, CDR2 YYNGEE. The CDR3, as DNA: TGTGCCAGCAGCGTAGGCGCGGTAGCGGGAGATTACGAGCAGTACTTC. It specifies CASSVGAVAGDYEQYF.

The CDR3 DNA follows: TGTGCCAGCAGCTCGGGACTAGCGGGCGGGGAGCTGTTTTTT. This translates into CASSSGLAGGELFF. V gene TRBV3-1 (or the pseudogene TRBV3-2) combines with J gene TRBJ2-2, with TRBD2 matching over 12 bases. CDR3 length equals 14 residues. V shed 5 bases, J shed 7 bases, and the junction held 2 bases outside the gene matches. CDR1 is LGHDT, CDR2 YNNKEL, per germline (reference sequence).

The V call is TRBV7-9, the J call TRBJ1-3; the match to TRBD1 covers 9 bases. Germline V gives CDR1 SEHNR, CDR2 FQNEAQ (reference sequence). This CDR3 is built from 17 residues. The V gene end was trimmed by 5 bases and the J gene end by 0 bases; junction bases not matched to a gene: 8. This CDR3 is CASSLGTGILSGNTIYF. CDR3 DNA sequence: TGTGCCAGCAGCCTAGGGACAGGGATTCTCTCTGGAAACACCATATATTTT.

This chain uses TRBV7-9 with TRBJ1-2, with TRBD1 matching 7 bases. The CDR3 is 16 residues long. The junction had 13 bases not matched to a gene; V was cut back by 5 bases and J by 4 bases. Germline V gives CDR1 SEHNR, CDR2 FQNEAQ (reference sequence). The CDR3 DNA sequence: TGTGCCAGCAGCCTAGGGGGCGGGGGCTCTCGCTATGGCTACACCTTC. Its translation is CASSLGGGGSRYGYTF. Complete variable domain (other parts from reference TRBV7-9 and TRBJ1-2): DTGVSQNPRHKITKRGQNVTFRCDPISEHNRLYWYRQTLGQGPEFLTYFQNEAQLEKSRLLSDRFSAERPKGSFSTLEIQRTEQGDSAMYLCASSLGGGGSRYGYTFGSGTRLTVV.

This clone was seen a single time. The same CDR3 arises from other DNA sequences in this sample as well. The chain joins TRBV7-3 to TRBJ2-1, with TRBD2 matching over 14 bases. The CDR3 runs 15 residues. CDR1 is SGHTA and CDR2 is FQGTGA in the germline V gene. V lost 1 base, J lost 8 bases, and 1 base stayed unmatched. The DNA of the CDR3 is TGTGCCAGCAGCTTAAGGGGACTAGCGGGGGATGAGCAGTTCTTC. Its protein is CASSLRGLAGDEQFF.